One sample yielded the 15 T cell receptor beta chains listed below, sequenced in a study of blood T cell repertoires in COVID-19. Sequencing used immunoSEQ multiplex PCR; TCRdb keeps in-frame clones, though not all of them. The table lists about 310,000 clones, roughly 84% of them singletons. Sequenced material: peripheral blood. These TCRs come from a man over 45 with active or convalescent COVID-19.

The genes are TRBV5-4 and TRBJ2-7; D is possibly TRBD2 (5 bases). The length of the CDR3 is 13 residues. Between the trimmed V and J ends, which lost 0 bases and 1 base, there was a span of 5 bases. The germline CDR1 and CDR2 sequences are SGHNT and YYREEE (reference sequence). The CDR3 nucleotides are TGTGCCAGCAGCTTGGCGGGGTCCTACGAGCAGTACTTC. Encoded protein: CASSLAGSYEQYF.

This clone was recorded only once. This chain links TRBV6-2 or TRBV6-3 with TRBJ2-3, with TRBD2 matching over 7 bases. With V trimmed by 5 bases and J by 3 bases, 14 bases remained unmatched. Germline CDR1 reads MNHEY; CDR2 reads SVGEGT. The CDR3 loop spans 17 amino acids. The CDR3 is CASSGGGSSWATDTQYF. Written as DNA, the CDR3 is TGTGCCAGCAGTGGGGGGGGGAGCTCCTGGGCAACAGATACGCAGTATTTT.

The CDR3 sequence: CASWGEAGGPDEQFF. For the CDR3, the DNA is TGTGCCAGCTGGGGGGAAGCGGGGGGGCCAGATGAGCAGTTCTTC. This chain connects TRBV6-5 to TRBJ2-1; 10 bases match TRBD2. The ends lost 8 bases at V and 8 bases at J; junction bases unmatched: 12. The length of the CDR3 is 15 residues. Germline V gene sequence: CDR1 MNHEY, CDR2 SVGAGI.

This clone was recorded only once. This chain connects TRBV2 to TRBJ1-4; TRBD1 matches at 8 bases. CDR1 and CDR2 from the germline V gene are SNHLY and FYNNEI. The CDR3 length is 13 residues. J gave up 8 bases and V 6 bases, and 5 bases lay outside the gene matches. CDR3 sequence: CASRQGAREKLFF. The CDR3 DNA reads TGTGCCAGCAGGCAGGGGGCGAGGGAAAAACTGTTTTTT.

The chain employs TRBV14 and TRBJ2-7, with 8 bases lining up with TRBD1. The CDR3 is 14 amino acids. J gave up 5 bases and V 1 base, and 4 bases lay outside the gene matches. Germline V gene data show CDR1 as SGHDN and CDR2 as FVKESK. CDR3 nucleotides: TGTGCCAGCAGCCAAGGATACAGGGGGAACGAGCAGTACTTC. This sequence encodes CASSQGYRGNEQYF.

The J gene is TRBJ1-2, the V gene TRBV28; D possibly corresponds to TRBD1 (5 bases). CDR1 MDHEN and CDR2 SYDVKM come from the germline V gene. Deletions cut 5 bases from V and 2 bases from J, with 15 bases between. CDR3 size: 15 residues. CDR3 sequence reads: CASSRGEGPNYGYTF. In DNA, the CDR3 is TGTGCCAGCAGTCGAGGGGAGGGGCCAAACTATGGCTACACCTTC.

This CDR3 is CASSSSGELVDTQYF. Here the CDR3 DNA reads TGTGCCAGCAGCTCCTCGGGGGAACTAGTAGATACGCAGTATTTT. The chain employs TRBV7-3 and TRBJ2-3; D is perhaps TRBD2 (6 bases). Germline V gene lookup returns CDR1 SGHTA and CDR2 FQGTGA. V lost 4 bases and J 5 bases, leaving 16 bases between the germline ends. CDR3 length: 15 residues.

The chain employs TRBV15 and TRBJ1-2; no definite D call. From germline, CDR1 is LNHNV and CDR2 YYDKDF (reference sequence). This CDR3 has 15 amino acids. Trimming left V 0 bases short and J 3 bases short, with 11 bases between. CDR3 protein: CATSREGRIYYGYTF. CDR3 nucleotides: TGTGCCACCAGCAGAGAGGGCAGAATTTACTATGGCTACACCTTC.

The CDR3, as DNA: TGTGCCAGCAGTGTAGGGGGCGGTTACGAGCAGTACTTC. It yields the protein CASSVGGGYEQYF. The V call is TRBV25-1, the J call TRBJ2-7, with 7 bases that match TRBD1. This CDR3 region has 13 residues. CDR1 is MGHDK and CDR2 is SYGVNS in the germline V gene. The J segment lost 4 bases and the V segment lost 4 bases, leaving 4 bases of the junction unmatched.

The V gene is TRBV18, the J gene TRBJ2-3, with D hard to call. Germline values: CDR1 KGHSH, CDR2 LQKENI. This CDR3 is built from 14 residues. Trimming shortened V by 3 bases and J by 3 bases, and 10 bases separated the two germline ends. The DNA of the CDR3 is TGTGCCAGCTCACCGGAAACACAGACAGATACGCAGTATTTT. Amino acids: CASSPETQTDTQYF.

This rearrangement joins TRBV6-6 to TRBJ2-1; 10 bases match TRBD2. The CDR3 spans 18 residues. Germline V CDR1 and CDR2: MNHNY, SVGAGI (reference sequence). The V gene end was trimmed by 5 bases and the J gene end by 1 base; junction bases not matched to a gene: 11. This CDR3 is CASSQRLAGVESYNEQFF. CDR3 sequence (DNA): TGTGCCAGCAGTCAGCGCCTAGCGGGGGTCGAATCCTACAATGAGCAGTTCTTC.

The chain has TRBV7-2 and TRBJ1-3; no clear D gene. The ends were cut back, 5 bases at V and 0 bases at J, with 11 bases in the middle. CDR3 length: 15 residues. In germline, CDR1 is SGHTA, CDR2 FQGNSA. The CDR3 bases are TGTGCCAGCAGCACCGGACTGTACTCTGGAAACACCATATATTTT. This sequence encodes CASSTGLYSGNTIYF.

This sequence joins TRBV12-3 or TRBV12-4 and TRBJ1-1, with D hard to call. The V gene lost 3 bases and the J gene lost 4 bases, with 9 bases spanning the gap. The CDR3 is 13 residues long. CDR3 coding DNA: TGTGCCAGCAGTTTTCGGGGAATCACTGAAGCTTTCTTT. Its translation: CASSFRGITEAFF.

The genes are TRBV15 and TRBJ1-4; no clear D. The CDR3 is 12 residues long. Germline V gene lookup returns CDR1 LNHNV and CDR2 YYDKDF (reference sequence). The V end was cut by 1 base, the J end by 8 bases, with 5 bases between. The CDR3 DNA follows: TGTGCCACCAGCAGAGCTACCGAAAAACTGTTTTTT. It specifies CATSRATEKLFF.

J is TRBJ1-3 and V is TRBV2; D gene ambiguous. V was shortened by 6 bases and J by 3 bases, with 9 bases between the two germline ends. This CDR3 region has 13 residues. Germline CDR1 reads SNHLY; CDR2 reads FYNNEI. The CDR3 DNA reads as TGTGCCAGCAGCGTCGTTATTGGAAACACCATATATTTT. Translation: CASSVVIGNTIYF.